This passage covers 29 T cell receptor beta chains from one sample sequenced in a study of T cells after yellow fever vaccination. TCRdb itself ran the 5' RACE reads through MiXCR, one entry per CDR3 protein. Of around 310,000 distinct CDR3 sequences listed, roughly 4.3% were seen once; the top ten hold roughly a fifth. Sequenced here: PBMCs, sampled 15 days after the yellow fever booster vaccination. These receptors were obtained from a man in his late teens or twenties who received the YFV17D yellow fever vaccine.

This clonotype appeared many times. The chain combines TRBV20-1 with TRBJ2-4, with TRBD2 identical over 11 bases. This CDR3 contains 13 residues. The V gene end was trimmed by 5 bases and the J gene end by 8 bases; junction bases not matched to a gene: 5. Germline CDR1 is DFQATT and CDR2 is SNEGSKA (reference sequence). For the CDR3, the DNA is TGCAGTGCTTGGGGTAGCGGGGGGGACATTCAGTACTTC. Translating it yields CSAWGSGGDIQYF.

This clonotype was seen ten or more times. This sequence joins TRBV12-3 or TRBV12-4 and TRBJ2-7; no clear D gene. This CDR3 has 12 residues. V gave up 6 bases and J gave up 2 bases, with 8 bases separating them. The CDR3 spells CASRNGAYEQYF. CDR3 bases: TGTGCCAGCAGGAATGGAGCCTACGAGCAGTACTTC.

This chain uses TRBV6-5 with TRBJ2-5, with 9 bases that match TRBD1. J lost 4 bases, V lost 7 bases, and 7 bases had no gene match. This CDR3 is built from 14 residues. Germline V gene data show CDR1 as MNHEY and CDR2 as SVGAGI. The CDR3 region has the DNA TGTGCCAGCACCCGGACAGGGGACGTAGAGACCCAGTACTTC. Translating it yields CASTRTGDVETQYF.

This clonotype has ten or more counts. The CDR3 reads CASSPQGNFNQPQHF. The DNA of the CDR3 is TGCGCCAGCAGCCCCCAGGGAAACTTCAATCAGCCCCAGCATTTT. The V gene is TRBV5-1, the J gene TRBJ1-5, with TRBD1 as a possible D gene (5 bases). The germline V gene encodes CDR1 SGHRS and CDR2 YFSETQ. The CDR3 consists of 15 residues. V lost 4 bases and J 3 bases, leaving 14 bases between the germline ends.

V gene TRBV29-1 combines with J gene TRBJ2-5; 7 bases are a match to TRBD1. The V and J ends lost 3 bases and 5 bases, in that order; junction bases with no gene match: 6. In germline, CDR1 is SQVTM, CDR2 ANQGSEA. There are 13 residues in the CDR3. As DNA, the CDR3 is TGCAGCGTTGACGAGGGGGCCCTGGAGACCCAGTACTTC. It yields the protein CSVDEGALETQYF. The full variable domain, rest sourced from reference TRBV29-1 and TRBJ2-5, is SAVISQKPSRDICQRGTSLTIQCQVDSQVTMMFWYRQQPGQSLTLIATANQGSEATYESGFVIDKFPISRPNLTFSTLTVSNMSPEDSSIYLCSVDEGALETQYFGPGTRLLVL.

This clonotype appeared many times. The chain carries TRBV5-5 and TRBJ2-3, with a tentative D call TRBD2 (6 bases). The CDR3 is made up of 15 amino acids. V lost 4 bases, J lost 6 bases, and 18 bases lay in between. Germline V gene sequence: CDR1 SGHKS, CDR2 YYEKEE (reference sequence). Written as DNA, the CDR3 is TGTGCCAGCAGCGAGGACCGGGGGATGGGTGATACGCAGTATTTT. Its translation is CASSEDRGMGDTQYF.

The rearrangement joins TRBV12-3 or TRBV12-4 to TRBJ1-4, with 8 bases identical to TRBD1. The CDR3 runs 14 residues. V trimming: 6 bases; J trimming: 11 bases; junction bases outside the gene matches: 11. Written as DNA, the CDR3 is TGTGCCAGCAGCTTCATGCAGGGGGCGGTGAAACTGTTTTTT. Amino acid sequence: CASSFMQGAVKLFF.

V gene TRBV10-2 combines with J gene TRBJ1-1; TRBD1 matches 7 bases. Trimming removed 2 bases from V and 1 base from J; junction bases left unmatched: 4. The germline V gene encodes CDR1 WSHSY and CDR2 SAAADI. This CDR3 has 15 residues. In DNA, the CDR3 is TGCGCCAGCAGTGAGAGACAGGGTGGGAACACTGAAGCTTTCTTT. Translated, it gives CASSERQGGNTEAFF.

CDR3 residues: CASSLDGGATEQFF. Written as DNA, the CDR3 is TGTGCCAGCAGTTTAGACGGGGGGGCGACTGAGCAGTTCTTC. The chain combines TRBV12-3 or TRBV12-4 with TRBJ2-1, with TRBD2 matching over 8 bases. V shed 1 base and J 9 bases; nucleotides not matched to a gene: 5. CDR3 length: 14 residues.

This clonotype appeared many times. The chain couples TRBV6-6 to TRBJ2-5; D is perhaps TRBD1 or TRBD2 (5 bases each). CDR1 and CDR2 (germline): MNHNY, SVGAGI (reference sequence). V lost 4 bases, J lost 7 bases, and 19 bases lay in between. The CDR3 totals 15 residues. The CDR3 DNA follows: TGTGCCAGCAGTTCCCAGGGACCCCAACTAGGGACCCAGTACTTC. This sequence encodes CASSSQGPQLGTQYF.

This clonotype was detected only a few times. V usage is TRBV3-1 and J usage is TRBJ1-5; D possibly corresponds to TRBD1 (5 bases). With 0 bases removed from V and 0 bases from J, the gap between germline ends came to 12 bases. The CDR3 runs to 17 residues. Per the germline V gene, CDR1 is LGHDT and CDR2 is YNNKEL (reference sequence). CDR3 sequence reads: CASSQEETADSNQPQHF. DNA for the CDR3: TGTGCCAGCAGCCAAGAGGAGACAGCAGATAGCAATCAGCCCCAGCATTTT.

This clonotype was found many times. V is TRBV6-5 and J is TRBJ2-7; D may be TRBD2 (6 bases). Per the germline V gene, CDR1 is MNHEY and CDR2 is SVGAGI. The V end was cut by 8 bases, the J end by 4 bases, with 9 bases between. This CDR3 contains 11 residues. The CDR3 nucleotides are TGTGCCAGCGGGGGGACTTACGAGCAGTACGTC. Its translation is CASGGTYEQYV.

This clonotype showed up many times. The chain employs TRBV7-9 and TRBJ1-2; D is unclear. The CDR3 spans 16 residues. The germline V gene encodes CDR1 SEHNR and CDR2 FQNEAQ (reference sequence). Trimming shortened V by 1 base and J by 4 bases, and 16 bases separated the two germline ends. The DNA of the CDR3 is TGTGCCAGCAGCTTAGACAACGGGCGGCCACTCTATGGCTACACCTTC. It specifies CASSLDNGRPLYGYTF. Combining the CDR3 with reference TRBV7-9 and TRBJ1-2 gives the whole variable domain DTGVSQNPRHKITKRGQNVTFRCDPISEHNRLYWYRQTLGQGPEFLTYFQNEAQLEKSRLLSDRFSAERPKGSFSTLEIQRTEQGDSAMYLCASSLDNGRPLYGYTFGSGTRLTVV.

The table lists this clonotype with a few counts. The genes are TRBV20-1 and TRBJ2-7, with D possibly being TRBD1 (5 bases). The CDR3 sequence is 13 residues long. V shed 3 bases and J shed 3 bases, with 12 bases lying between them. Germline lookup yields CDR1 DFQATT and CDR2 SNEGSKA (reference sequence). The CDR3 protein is CSASSGHNYEQYF. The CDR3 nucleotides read TGCAGTGCTAGTTCCGGACATAACTACGAGCAGTACTTC.

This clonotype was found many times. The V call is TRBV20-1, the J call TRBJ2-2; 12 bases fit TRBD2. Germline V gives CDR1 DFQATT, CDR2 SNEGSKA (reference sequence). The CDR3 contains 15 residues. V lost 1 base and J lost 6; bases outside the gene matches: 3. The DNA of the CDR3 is TGCAGTGCTAGAGGGACTAGCGGGGAATCCGGGGAGCTGTTTTTT. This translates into CSARGTSGESGELFF.

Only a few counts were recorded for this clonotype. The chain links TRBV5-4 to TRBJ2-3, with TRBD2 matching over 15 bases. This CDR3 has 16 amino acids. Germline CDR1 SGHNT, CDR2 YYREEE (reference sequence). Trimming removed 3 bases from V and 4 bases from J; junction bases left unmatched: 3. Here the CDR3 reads CASSWGLAGGPDTQYF. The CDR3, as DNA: TGTGCCAGCAGCTGGGGACTAGCGGGGGGACCAGATACGCAGTATTTT.

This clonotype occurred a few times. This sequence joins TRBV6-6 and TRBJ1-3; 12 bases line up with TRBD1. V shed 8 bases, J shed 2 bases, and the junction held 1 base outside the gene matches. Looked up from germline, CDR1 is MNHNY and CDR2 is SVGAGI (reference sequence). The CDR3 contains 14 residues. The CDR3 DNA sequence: TGTGCCAGCCGGGACAGGGGGCCTGGAAACACCATATATTTT. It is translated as CASRDRGPGNTIYF.

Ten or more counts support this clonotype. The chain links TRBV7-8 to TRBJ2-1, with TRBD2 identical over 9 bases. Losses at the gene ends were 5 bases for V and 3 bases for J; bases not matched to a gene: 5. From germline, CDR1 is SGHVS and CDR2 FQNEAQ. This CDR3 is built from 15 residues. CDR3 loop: CASSVGLASYNEQFF. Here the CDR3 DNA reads TGTGCCAGCAGCGTAGGACTAGCGAGCTACAATGAGCAGTTCTTC.

The CDR3 bases are TGTGCCAGCAGTAGGCGGGGGGTCGGTTACGAGCAGTACTTC. This encodes CASSRRGVGYEQYF. The chain employs TRBV12-3 or TRBV12-4 and TRBJ2-7; 8 bases are shared with TRBD2. J lost 4 bases, V lost 5 bases, and 7 bases had no gene match. The CDR3 is made up of 14 amino acids.

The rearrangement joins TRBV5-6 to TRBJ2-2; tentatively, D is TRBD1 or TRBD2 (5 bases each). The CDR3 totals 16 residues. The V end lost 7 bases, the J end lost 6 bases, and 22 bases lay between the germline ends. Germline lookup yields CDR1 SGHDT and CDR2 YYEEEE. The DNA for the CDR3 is TGTGCCAGCCGTGGGAGAAAAGGGGCGGTGCCCGGGGAGCTGTTTTTT. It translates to CASRGRKGAVPGELFF.

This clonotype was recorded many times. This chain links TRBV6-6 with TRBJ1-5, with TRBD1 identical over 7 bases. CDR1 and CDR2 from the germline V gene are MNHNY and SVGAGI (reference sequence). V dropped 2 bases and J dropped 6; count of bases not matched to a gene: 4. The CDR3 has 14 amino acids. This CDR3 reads CASSYRRQGQPQHF. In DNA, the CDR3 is TGTGCCAGCAGTTACCGTAGACAGGGTCAGCCCCAGCATTTT.

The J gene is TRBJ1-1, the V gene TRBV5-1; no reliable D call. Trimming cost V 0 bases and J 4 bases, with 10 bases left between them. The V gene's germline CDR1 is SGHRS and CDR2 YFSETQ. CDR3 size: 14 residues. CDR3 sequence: CASSLDGLGTEAFF. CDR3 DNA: TGCGCCAGCAGCTTGGATGGGTTGGGCACTGAAGCTTTCTTT.

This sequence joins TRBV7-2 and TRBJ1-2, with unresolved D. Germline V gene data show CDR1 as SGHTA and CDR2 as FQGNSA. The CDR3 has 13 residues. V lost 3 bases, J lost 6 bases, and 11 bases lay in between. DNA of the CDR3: TGTGCCAGCAGCTTTGCAGGCCACGATGGCTACACCTTC. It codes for CASSFAGHDGYTF.

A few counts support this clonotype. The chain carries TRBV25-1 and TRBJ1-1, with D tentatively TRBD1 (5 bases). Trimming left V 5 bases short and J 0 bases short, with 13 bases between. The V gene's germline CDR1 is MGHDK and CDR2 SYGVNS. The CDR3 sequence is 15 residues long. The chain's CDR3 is CASSSPGIMNTEAFF. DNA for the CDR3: TGTGCCAGCAGTAGTCCAGGGATCATGAACACTGAAGCTTTCTTT.

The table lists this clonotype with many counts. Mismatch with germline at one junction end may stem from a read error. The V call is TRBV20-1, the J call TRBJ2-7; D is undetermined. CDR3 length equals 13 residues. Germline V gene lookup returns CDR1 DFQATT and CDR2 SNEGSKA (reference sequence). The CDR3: CSARAPFPEEQYF. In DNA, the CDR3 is TGCAGTGCCAGAGCCCCTTTCCCAGAGGAGCAGTACTTC.

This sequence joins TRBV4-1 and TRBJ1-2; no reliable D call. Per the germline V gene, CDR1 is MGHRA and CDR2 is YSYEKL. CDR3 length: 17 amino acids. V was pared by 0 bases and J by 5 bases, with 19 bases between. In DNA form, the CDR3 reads TGCGCCAGCAGCCAAGAATCGTTGGATCTTGGTATATATGGCTACACCTTC. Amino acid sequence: CASSQESLDLGIYGYTF.

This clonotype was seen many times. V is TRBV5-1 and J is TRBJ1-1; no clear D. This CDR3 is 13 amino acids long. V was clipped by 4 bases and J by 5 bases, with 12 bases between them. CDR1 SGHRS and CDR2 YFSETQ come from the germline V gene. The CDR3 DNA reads TGCGCCAGCAGCCCTCAACCTCCGACTGAAGCTTTCTTT. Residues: CASSPQPPTEAFF.

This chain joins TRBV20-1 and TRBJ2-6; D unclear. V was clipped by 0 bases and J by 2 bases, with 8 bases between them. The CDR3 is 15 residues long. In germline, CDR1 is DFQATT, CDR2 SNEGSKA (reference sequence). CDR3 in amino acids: CSARELATGANVLTF. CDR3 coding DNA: TGCAGTGCTAGAGAACTGGCAACTGGGGCCAACGTCCTGACTTTC.

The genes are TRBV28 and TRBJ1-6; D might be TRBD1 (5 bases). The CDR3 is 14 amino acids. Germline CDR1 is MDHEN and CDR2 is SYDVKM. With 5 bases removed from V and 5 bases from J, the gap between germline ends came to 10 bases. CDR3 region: CASSMAGNNSPLHF. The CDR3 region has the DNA TGTGCCAGCAGTATGGCAGGGAATAATTCACCCCTCCACTTT.